The TCR beta chain described here comes from a study of blood T cell repertoires in COVID-19. Trimming removed 1 base from V and 5 bases from J, with 11 bases in between. The CDR3 is 14 residues long. Germline V CDR1 and CDR2: SGHDT, YYEEEE. Produced via immunoSEQ multiplex PCR; TCRdb's table is partial and in-frame only. The profile shows a few hundred thousand clones, 87% of them singletons. This TCR came from a woman aged 50 to 60 who had recovered from COVID-19. The chain employs TRBV5-6 and TRBJ2-3; TRBD1 might be the D (5 bases). The material sequenced was peripheral blood. The CDR3 DNA is TGTGCCAGCAGCTTGCAAGGGGCTTTAGATACGCAGTATTTT. The encoded protein is CASSLQGALDTQYF.